This entry concerns a single T cell receptor beta chain. The sample has other DNA sequences that encode this CDR3 too. Cohort 3 donors were reported recovered after two negative PCRs, clearance, or symptom resolution. The entry originates in a study of blood T cell repertoires in COVID-19. Background on the study: Nucleic acid was either cDNA or gDNA, and it came from T cells, B-cell-depleted T cells, or PBMCs.

Clones were sequenced by immunoSEQ multiplex PCR, and TCRdb holds only the in-frame ones, with some missing. Of about 220,000 clones listed, approximately 83% are singletons. Trimming removed 2 bases at V and 8 bases at J, with 12 bases between. The length of the CDR3 is 13 residues. Germline V gene sequence: CDR1 SGHTA, CDR2 FQGTGA. The clonotype comes from a woman aged 60-70 years who had recovered from COVID-19. Sample: PBMCs or T cells enriched from blood (not recorded which). The genes are TRBV7-3 and TRBJ1-2; D is perhaps TRBD1 (6 bases). The CDR3: CASSLFGGRGYTF. The DNA of the CDR3 is TGTGCCAGCAGCTTATTCGGGGGGCGGGGCTACACCTTC.